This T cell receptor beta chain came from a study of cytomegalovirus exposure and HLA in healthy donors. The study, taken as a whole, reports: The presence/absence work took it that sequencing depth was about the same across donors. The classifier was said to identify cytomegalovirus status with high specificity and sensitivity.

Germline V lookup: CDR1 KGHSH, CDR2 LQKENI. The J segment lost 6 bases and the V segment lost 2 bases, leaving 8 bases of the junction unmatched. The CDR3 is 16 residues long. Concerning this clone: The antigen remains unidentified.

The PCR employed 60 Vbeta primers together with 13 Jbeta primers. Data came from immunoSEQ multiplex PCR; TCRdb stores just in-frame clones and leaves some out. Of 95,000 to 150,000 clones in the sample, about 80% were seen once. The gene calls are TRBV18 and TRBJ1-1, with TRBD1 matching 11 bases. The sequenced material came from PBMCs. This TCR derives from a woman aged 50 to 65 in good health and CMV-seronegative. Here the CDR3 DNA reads TGTGCCAGCTCACCAAGGACAGGGGGCGGGACGGCTGAAGCTTTCTTT. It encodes CASSPRTGGGTAEAFF.